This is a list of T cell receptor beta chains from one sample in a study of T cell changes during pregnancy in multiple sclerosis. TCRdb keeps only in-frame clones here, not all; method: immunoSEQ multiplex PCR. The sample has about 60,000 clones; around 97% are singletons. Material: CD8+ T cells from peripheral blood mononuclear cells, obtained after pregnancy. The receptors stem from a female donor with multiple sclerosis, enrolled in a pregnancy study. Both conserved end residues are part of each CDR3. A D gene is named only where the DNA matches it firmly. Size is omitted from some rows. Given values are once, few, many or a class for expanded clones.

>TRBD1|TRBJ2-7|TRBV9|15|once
CASSLSTGGLYEQYF
TGTGCCAGCAGCTTAAGTACAGGGGGCTTGTACGAGCAGTACTTC
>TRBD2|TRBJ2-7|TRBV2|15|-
CASSDPASGAYEQYF
TGTGCCAGCAGTGATCCCGCTAGCGGGGCCTACGAGCAGTACTTC
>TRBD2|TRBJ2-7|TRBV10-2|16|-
CASSDALAGVSYEQYF
TGCGCCAGCAGTGACGCTCTAGCGGGAGTTTCCTACGAGCAGTACTTC
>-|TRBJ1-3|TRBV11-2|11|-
CASSLADTIYF
TGTGCCAGCAGCTTAGCGGACACCATATATTTT
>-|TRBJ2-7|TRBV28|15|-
CASSFSLAGSYEQYF
TGTGCCAGCAGTTTCTCCTTGGCGGGATCCTACGAGCAGTACTTC
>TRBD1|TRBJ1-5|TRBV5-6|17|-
CASSLAMGQNSNQPQHF
TGTGCCAGCAGCTTGGCCATGGGACAGAATAGCAATCAGCCCCAGCATTTT
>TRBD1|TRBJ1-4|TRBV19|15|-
CASRTWTGGNEKLFF
TGTGCCAGTAGAACGTGGACAGGGGGTAATGAAAAACTGTTTTTT
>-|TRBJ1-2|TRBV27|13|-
CASSLSGGNGYTF
TGTGCCAGCAGTTTATCGGGGGGGAATGGCTACACCTTC
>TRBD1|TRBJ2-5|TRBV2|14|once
CASSNDRVQETQYF
TGTGCCAGCAGTAACGACAGGGTCCAAGAGACCCAGTACTTC
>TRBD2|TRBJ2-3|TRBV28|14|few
CATKAGLDTDTQYF
TGTGCCACCAAAGCGGGACTAGACACAGATACGCAGTATTTT
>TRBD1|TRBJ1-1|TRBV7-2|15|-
CASSLYAPGGTEAFF
TGTGCCAGCAGCTTATATGCTCCAGGGGGCACTGAAGCTTTCTTT
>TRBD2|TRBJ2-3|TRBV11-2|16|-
CASSSPGGISTDTQYF
TGTGCCAGCAGCTCCCCGGGGGGGATTAGCACAGATACGCAGTATTTT
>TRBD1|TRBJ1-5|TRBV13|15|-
CASSSRAGGAWPQHF
TGTGCCAGCAGCTCCCGGGCAGGGGGCGCATGGCCCCAGCATTTT
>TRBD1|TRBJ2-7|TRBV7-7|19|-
CASSLGRHPGTGYSHEQYF
TGTGCTAGCAGCTTAGGGCGTCATCCCGGGACAGGGTACAGTCACGAGCAGTACTTC
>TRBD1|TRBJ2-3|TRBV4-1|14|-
CASSLGQGADTQYF
TGCGCCAGCAGCCTAGGACAGGGCGCAGATACGCAGTATTTT
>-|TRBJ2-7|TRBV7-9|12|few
CASQGTSYEQYF
TGTGCCAGTCAGGGGACGTCCTACGAGCAGTACTTC
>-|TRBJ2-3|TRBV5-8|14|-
CASSFVRNTDTQYF
TGTGCCAGCAGCTTCGTGAGAAACACAGATACGCAGTATTTT
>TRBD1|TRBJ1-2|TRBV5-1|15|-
CASSLAGGQSYGYTF
TGCGCCAGCAGCTTGGCCGGGGGACAGTCCTATGGCTACACCTTC
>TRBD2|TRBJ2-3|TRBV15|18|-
CATSRDLSVVAGEDTQYF
TGTGCCACCAGCAGAGACCTCTCCGTGGTAGCGGGAGAAGATACGCAGTATTTT
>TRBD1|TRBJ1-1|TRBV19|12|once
CASRDRGTEAFF
TGTGCCAGTAGGGACAGGGGCACTGAAGCTTTCTTT
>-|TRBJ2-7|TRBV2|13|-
CAIGGQRLYEQYF
TGTGCCATCGGGGGACAGAGACTTTACGAGCAGTACTTC
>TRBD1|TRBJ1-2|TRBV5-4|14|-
CASSSGTGNYGYTF
TGTGCCAGCAGCTCCGGGACAGGCAACTATGGCTACACCTTC
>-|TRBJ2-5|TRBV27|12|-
CASSAGGIGQYF
TGTGCCAGCAGTGCCGGAGGAATCGGCCAGTACTTC
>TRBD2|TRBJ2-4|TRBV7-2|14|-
CASSEGTSGNIQYF
TGTGCCAGCAGCGAAGGGACTAGCGGAAACATTCAGTACTTC
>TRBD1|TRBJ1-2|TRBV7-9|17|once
CASRAPGQGAPNYGYTF
TGTGCCAGCAGAGCGCCGGGACAGGGGGCGCCCAACTATGGCTACACCTTC
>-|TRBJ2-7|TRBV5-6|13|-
CASTTGSPYEQYF
TGTGCCAGCACCACGGGATCTCCTTACGAGCAGTACTTC
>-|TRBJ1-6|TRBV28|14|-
CASSPASVNSPLHF
TGTGCCAGCAGTCCCGCCTCGGTCAATTCACCCCTCCACTTT
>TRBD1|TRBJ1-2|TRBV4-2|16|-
CASSRQTGGTGMGYTF
TGTGCCAGCAGCCGACAGACAGGGGGCACGGGTATGGGCTACACCTTC
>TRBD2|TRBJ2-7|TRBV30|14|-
CAWTLAGGVGEQYF
TGTGCCTGGACCTTAGCGGGAGGAGTAGGCGAGCAGTACTTC
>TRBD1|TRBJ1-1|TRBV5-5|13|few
CASSGHRGTEAFF
TGTGCCAGCAGCGGCCACAGGGGCACTGAAGCTTTCTTT
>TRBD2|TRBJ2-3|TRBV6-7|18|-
CARKLAGGLSPRTDTQYF
TGTGCCAGAAAACTAGCGGGAGGGCTCTCCCCGAGAACAGATACGCAGTATTTT
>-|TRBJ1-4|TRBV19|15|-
CASSIDSSEDEKLFF
TGTGCCAGTAGCATTGACAGCAGTGAAGATGAAAAACTGTTTTTT
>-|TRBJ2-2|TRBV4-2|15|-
CASSQDPYRTGELFF
TGTGCCAGCAGCCAAGATCCCTACAGGACCGGGGAGCTGTTTTTT
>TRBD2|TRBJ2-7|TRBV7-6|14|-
CASSLTAGDDEQYF
TGTGCCAGCAGCTTAACAGCGGGAGACGACGAGCAGTACTTC
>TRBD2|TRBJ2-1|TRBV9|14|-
CASSVGLAGDEQFF
TGTGCCAGCAGCGTAGGCCTAGCGGGAGATGAGCAGTTCTTC
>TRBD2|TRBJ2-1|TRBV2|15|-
CASTRLAGLYNEQFF
TGTGCCAGCACCCGACTAGCGGGACTATACAATGAGCAGTTCTTC
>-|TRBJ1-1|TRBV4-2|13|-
CASSQASGDGAFF
TGTGCCAGCAGCCAAGCCTCGGGGGATGGGGCTTTCTTT
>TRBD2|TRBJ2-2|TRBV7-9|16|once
CASSVRGGRITGELFF
TGTGCCAGCAGCGTCAGGGGCGGGAGGATCACCGGGGAGCTGTTTTTT
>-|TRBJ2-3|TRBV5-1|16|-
CASSGSTGETTDTQYF
TGCGCCAGCAGCGGCTCAACGGGAGAAACCACAGATACGCAGTATTTT
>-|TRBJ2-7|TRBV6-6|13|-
CASTPDSGREQYF
TGTGCCAGCACGCCGGACTCGGGAAGGGAGCAGTACTTC
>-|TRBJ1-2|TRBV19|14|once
CASSMAGAGYGYTF
TGTGCCAGTAGTATGGCGGGGGCTGGCTATGGCTACACCTTC